This T cell receptor beta chain stems from a study of shared clonotypes between healthy human individuals. Whole-study findings and limits: Some naive CD4 clonotypes, around 5%, turned up in common across several donors.

A word on this clone: What it binds is unknown.

Adult Caucasians living in Nashville, Tennessee made up all of the donors. The authors distributed each subset's genomic DNA evenly over several immunoSEQ plates. Libraries were prepared by immunoSEQ multiplex PCR; TCRdb keeps only in-frame clonotypes and omits some of them. The repertoire includes 2 million to 3 million clones, more than 80% of them detected once, and around 0.15% sits in the top ten. Germline CDR1 reads ENHRY; CDR2 reads SYGVKD. V lost 6 bases and J 0 bases, leaving 9 bases between the germline ends. The CDR3 has 14 residues. The sequencing sample was made of naive CD4+ T cells sorted from blood. The subset denotes: CD45RA+ positively selected. This chain links TRBV10-3 with TRBJ1-5; tentative D call: TRBD1 (6 bases). The TCR originated in a man between 18 and 29 years old in good health. DNA for the CDR3: TGTGCCATCAGCCAGGGGTATAGCAATCAGCCCCAGCATTTT. It yields the protein CAISQGYSNQPQHF.